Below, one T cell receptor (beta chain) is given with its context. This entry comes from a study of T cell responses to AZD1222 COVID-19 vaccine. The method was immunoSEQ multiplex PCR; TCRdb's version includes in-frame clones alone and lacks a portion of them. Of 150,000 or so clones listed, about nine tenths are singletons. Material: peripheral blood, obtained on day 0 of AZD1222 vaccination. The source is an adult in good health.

DNA of the CDR3: TGTGCCAGCAGTCGACAGGGTGGAGGGGAGACCCAGTACTTC. The encoded protein is CASSRQGGGETQYF. The chain recombines TRBV27 with TRBJ2-5; possibly TRBD1 for D (7 bases). With 5 bases removed from V and 5 bases from J, the gap between germline ends came to 15 bases. The CDR3 is 14 amino acids. CDR1 MNHEY and CDR2 SMNVEV come from the germline V gene (reference sequence).